This note documents a single TCR beta chain sequence. The data were produced by immunoSEQ multiplex PCR, yet TCRdb's version contains in-frame clones alone and is incomplete. This sample yields about 180,000 clones, of which roughly 81% are seen a single time; over 9.5% belongs to the top ten. This sample was included in a study of blood T cell repertoires in COVID-19. The germline V and J ends were trimmed by 0 bases and 3 bases, with 5 bases remaining between them. CDR1 SGHVS and CDR2 FQNEAQ come from the germline V gene. CDR3 length: 13 amino acids. The chain combines TRBV7-8 with TRBJ1-1; tentative D call: TRBD1 (5 bases). The receptor was isolated from a woman over 75 with COVID-19, enrolled during active disease. The specimen sequenced was peripheral blood. The CDR3: CASSLAGDTEAFF. The CDR3 bases are TGTGCCAGCAGCTTAGCAGGGGACACTGAAGCTTTCTTT.